This TCR beta chain is drawn from a study of T cell responses to AZD1222 COVID-19 vaccine. At the level of the study: Some second doses came at about 4 weeks and others at about 12 weeks; these were pooled. Findings of the study overall: Spike-wide vaccine-associated CD4 TCRs dominated at 160-218 and 743-854. Most donors were white British, females outnumbered males, and clonal diversity was possibly underestimated. At baseline, just a handful of AZD1222 recipients tested seropositive.

On this clone itself: The target antigen is unknown.

Libraries were prepared by immunoSEQ multiplex PCR; TCRdb keeps only in-frame clonotypes and omits some of them. The sample records roughly 100,000 clones, 90% being singletons. V was shortened by 4 bases and J by 0 bases, with 13 bases between the two germline ends. Germline V lookup: CDR1 SGHAT, CDR2 FQNNGV. The CDR3 contains 15 residues. The chain couples TRBV11-2 to TRBJ2-7; either TRBD1 or TRBD2 may supply D (5 bases each). The material was peripheral blood, obtained on day 0 of AZD1222 vaccination. The sequence was obtained from an adult in good health. The CDR3 here is CASSSGPNTSYEQYF. The DNA for the CDR3 is TGTGCCAGCAGCTCGGGACCGAATACCTCCTACGAGCAGTACTTC. Full variable domain (rest looked up from reference TRBV11-2 and TRBJ2-7): EAGVAQSPRYKIIEKRQSVAFWCNPISGHATLYWYQQILGQGPKLLIQFQNNGVVDDSQLPKDRFSAERLKGVDSTLKIQPAKLEDSAVYLCASSSGPNTSYEQYFGPGTRLTVT.